This T cell receptor beta chain was observed in a study of OX40 agonist ivuxolimab in advanced cancers. Looking at the study overall: The costimulatory receptor OX40 (CD134) was targeted by ivuxolimab, a fully human IgG2 agonistic monoclonal antibody. Intravenous ivuxolimab was administered to patients every 2 weeks at six dose levels: 0.01, 0.1, 0.3, 1.5, 3 and 10 mg/kg. Of the approximately 50 dose-escalation patients, hepatocellular carcinoma was present in roughly 19, melanoma in approximately 15, renal cell carcinoma in 9 and head and neck cancer in 9. In the dose-escalation cohort, around four fifths of patients were male, and the mean age was roughly 60 years, with a range of about 23 to 85. Prior anti-PD-1, anti-PD-L1 or anti-CTLA-4 therapy was permitted, and checkpoint inhibitors had been received by roughly 42% of dose-escalation patients. Partial responses occurred in three dose-escalation patients: two with cutaneous melanoma and one with hepatocellular carcinoma. Peripheral TCRbeta sequencing aimed to test whether ivuxolimab altered TCR sequence diversity and caused clonal T-cell expansion. The paper describes the monotherapy dose-escalation part (N ≈ 52 patients) of the phase I trial of ivuxolimab. The paper's findings and limits, for the study overall: Low levels of normalized T-cell clonal expansion were also seen in some nonresponding patients. In the 0.1-3.0 mg/kg groups, partial responders had among the lowest normalized peripheral clonal expansion, particularly in CD8+ T cells. At doses from 0.1 to 3.0 mg/kg, clonal expansion was seen in both CD4+ and CD8+ blood T cells between baseline and week 6. The antigen specificity of the peripheral T cells that underwent clonal expansion was not determined. After ivuxolimab, more expanded clones were found on average in CD8+ T cells than in CD4+ T cells.

V is reduced by 8 bases and J by 6 bases, leaving a spacing of 17 bases between them. Including the terminal cysteine and phenylalanine, the CDR3 comprises 14 residues. Solely the CDR3 DNA is kept, with 42 bases framed from the first base. Genomic DNA was extracted from sorted cells for sequencing of the TCRbeta CDR3 region. TCRbeta CDR3 regions were sequenced using the immunoSEQ Assay. TCRdb mirrors the immuneACCESS table, restricted to in-frame sequences. Some clones are absent from its copies; in checked studies, under half trace to an unresolved V gene, and the reason for the others is unknown. The sample contains about 40,000 clones, around 86% of them found a single time. The ten largest account for around 13% of the sample. The trial excluded patients who had a history of autoimmune disease or who were on systemic immunosuppression. Peripheral blood for TCR sequencing was collected from all dose cohorts at baseline, on cycle 4 day 1, and on cycle 7 day 1. The samples were taken from a phase I, first-in-human, multicenter, open-label dose-escalation trial of ivuxolimab. The trial enrolled adults with locally advanced or metastatic head and neck squamous cell, hepatocellular, melanoma or renal cell carcinoma. Before TCR sequencing, CD4+ T cells and CD8+ T cells were sorted from peripheral blood as separate populations.

With regard to this clone: Its antigen has not been determined. Base quality data are lacking; no much larger clone is found one base away.

The sequenced sample was CD4+ or CD8+ T cells sorted from blood, obtained in a trial of the OX40 agonist ivuxolimab. The sequence was obtained from an adult with an advanced solid tumor such as melanoma, head and neck, liver or kidney cancer. The chain was built from TRBV23-1 and TRBJ1-5, and perhaps TRBD1 as D gene, on 5 matching bases. TRBV23-1 is an ORF; its function is uncertain. The CDR3: CASSRTPEGQPQHF. The DNA sequence reads TGCGCCAGCTCACGGACACCAGAGGGTCAGCCCCAGCATTTT.